The source of this TCR beta chain is a study of T cell repertoires in cytomegalovirus infection. TCRdb redid the calling of the reads with MiXCR, one entry per CDR3 protein. The sample has over 100,000 distinct CDR3 sequences, 10% seen once. CDR1 and CDR2 (germline): SEHNR, FQNEAQ (reference sequence). The CDR3 spans 15 residues. V was clipped by 1 base and J by 4 bases; unmatched bases: 3. This clonotype was counted ten times or more. As yet, its antigen is unknown. Source material: PBMCs, sequenced either directly or after in vitro stimulation (not recorded which). This receptor was taken from a human donor in good health (CMV status not recorded). Some clones in this sample may be carry-over from other donors' samples. V and J are TRBV7-9 and TRBJ2-5; 10 nucleotides align to TRBD2. CDR3 DNA: TGTGCCAGCAGCTTAGGGAGGACTAGCGGAGAGACCCAGTACTTC. Translating it yields CASSLGRTSGETQYF.